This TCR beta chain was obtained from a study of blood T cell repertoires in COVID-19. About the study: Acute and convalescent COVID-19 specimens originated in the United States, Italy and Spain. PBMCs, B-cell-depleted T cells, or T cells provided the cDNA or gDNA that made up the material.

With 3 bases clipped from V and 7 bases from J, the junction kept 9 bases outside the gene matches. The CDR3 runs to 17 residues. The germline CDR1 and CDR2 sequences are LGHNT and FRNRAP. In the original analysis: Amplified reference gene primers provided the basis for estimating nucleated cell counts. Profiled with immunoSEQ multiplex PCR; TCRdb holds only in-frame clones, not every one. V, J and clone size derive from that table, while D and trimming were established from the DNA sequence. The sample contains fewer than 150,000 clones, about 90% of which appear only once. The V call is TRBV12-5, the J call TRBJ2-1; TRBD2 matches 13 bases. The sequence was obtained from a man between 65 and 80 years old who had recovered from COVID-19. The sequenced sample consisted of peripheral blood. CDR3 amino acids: CASGFAGTSGVSNEQFF. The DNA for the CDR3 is TGTGCTAGTGGTTTTGCAGGGACTAGCGGGGTTAGTAATGAGCAGTTCTTC.